This T cell receptor beta chain derives from a study of tumor-infiltrating lymphocytes in primary liver carcinoma. Study-level background: Both sexes were represented among patients, who were 30 to 69 years old. Sequencing of the samples generated roughly 3.5 to 8 million productive TCRbeta reads, with similar yields across tissue types.

cDNA specific to TCR beta was made from 450 to 650 ng of total RNA, with a constant-region primer employed for priming. Slightly modified ARM-PCR, run as three nested multiplex PCR rounds, produced the TCR beta libraries. TRBV1-TRBV30 forward and Cbeta reverse primers drove the first two approximately 10-cycle rounds. Each CDR3 protein gets one entry after TCRdb re-called the multiplex PCR reads with MiXCR. In the table there are over 45,000 distinct CDR3 sequences, 55% to 75% of which are singletons. Regarding this clonotype: The conserved phenylalanine or tryptophan normally closing the CDR3 is absent here, so this likely arose from a read error.

It was from roughly 20-30 mg of unsorted bulk tissue that RNA and DNA were co-extracted. Five separate regions of each tumor underwent sampling. This CDR3 comprises 17 residues. Looked up from germline, CDR1 is SEHNR and CDR2 is FQNEAQ (reference sequence). Trimming cost V 4 bases and J 2 bases, with 20 bases left between them. The chain couples TRBV7-9 to TRBJ1-1, with unresolved D. The specimen sequenced was liver tumor tissue from sampling region 5. Documented subset: tumor region T5, tumor centre. The TCR sequence derives from a man aged 35 to 55 with primary liver carcinoma and hepatitis B virus infection. The CDR3 loop is CASSSPKKGRQNTEAFS. CDR3 coding DNA: TGTGCCAGCAGCTCTCCCAAAAAAGGCAGACAAAACACTGAAGCTTTCTCT.